Presented here are 3 T cell receptor beta chains from one specimen sequenced in a study of beta chain features in type 1 diabetes. Sequenced material consisted of expressed TCRB transcripts (all of the isolated RNA was reverse transcribed). Some clones are missing from TCRdb's copy, which holds only in-frame ones; the method was immunoSEQ multiplex PCR. This table has 500,000 to 700,000 clones, 15% to 19% appearing once. The sample taken for sequencing was naive CD4+ T cells from blood. All receptors derive from a man aged 18-30 years in good health.

This clone was counted between two and nine times. V gene TRBV5-1 combines with J gene TRBJ2-2; 12 bases fit TRBD1. Trimming removed 4 bases from V and 6 bases from J; junction bases left unmatched: 7. The CDR3 loop spans 16 amino acids. Per the germline V gene, CDR1 is SGHRS and CDR2 is YFSETQ. The CDR3 reads CASSPGTGGLSGELFF. The DNA for the CDR3 is TGCGCCAGCAGCCCCGGGACAGGGGGCTTGTCCGGGGAGCTGTTTTTT.

The chain recombines TRBV19 with TRBJ2-4; D is unclear. V dropped 5 bases and J dropped 0 bases, with 17 bases sitting between them. This CDR3 contains 17 residues. Germline V lookup: CDR1 LNHDA, CDR2 SQIVND (reference sequence). The CDR3 DNA reads as TGTGCCAGTAGTCCAGAAGGGTTGGGCCTAGCCAAAAACATTCAGTACTTC. Protein product: CASSPEGLGLAKNIQYF.

The J gene is TRBJ1-1, the V gene TRBV10-3; TRBD1 might be the D (5 bases). The CDR3 spans 12 residues. Trimming pared 10 bases from V and 6 bases from J, leaving 15 bases between. From germline, CDR1 is ENHRY and CDR2 SYGVKD. The CDR3, as DNA: TGTGCCAGCCATCCCGGGGGGGCTGAAGCTTTCTTT. Protein product: CASHPGGAEAFF.